This T cell receptor beta chain was identified in a study of cytomegalovirus exposure and HLA in healthy donors. General study results and limits: Researchers reported in a later analysis that a missense DCLRE1C variant was tied to TCR beta V- and J-gene trimming.

Of note for this clone: Antigen specificity is unknown.

PCR amplification relied on 60 Vbeta primers (plus 13 Jbeta primers). Only in-frame clones appear in the TCRdb table, and some are missing; sequencing was by immunoSEQ multiplex PCR. The sample is made up of about 34,000 clones, and the top ten hold 3% to 4% of it. Trimming stripped 10 bases from V and 5 bases from J, with 20 bases between. CDR3 length: 14 residues. This sequence was found in a middle-aged woman in good health and CMV-seropositive. V and J are TRBV23-1 and TRBJ1-1, with D unresolved. TRBV23-1 is identified as an open reading frame with a role that is uncertain. The sequenced material came from PBMCs. CDR3 region: CAIEIGLGETEAFF. CDR3 bases: TGCGCCATCGAAATTGGCTTAGGAGAAACTGAAGCTTTCTTT.